These 32 T cell receptor beta chains were sequenced from one sample in a study of T cells in Graves' hyperthyroidism and ophthalmopathy. RNA transcripts provided the source from which TCR beta CDR3 regions were amplified. The TCR CDR3 was amplified in a first-round RT-PCR using the HTBI primer set. Using its own MiXCR run on the multiplex PCR reads, TCRdb lists one record per CDR3 protein. In the table there are roughly 840,000 distinct CDR3 sequences, about 38% of which are singletons. Sequencing used blood. The receptors originated from a man aged 18 to 29 with Graves' hyperthyroidism.

J is TRBJ1-1 and V is TRBV4-3; TRBD1 matches 7 bases. Germline-derived CDR1 and CDR2 are LGHNA and YSLEER. This CDR3 region has 15 residues. V shed 0 bases and J 4 bases; nucleotides not matched to a gene: 5. CDR3 nucleotides: TGCGCCAGCAGCCAAGATCCACAGGGGATCACTGAAGCTTTCTTT. Translating gives CASSQDPQGITEAFF.

About this clonotype itself: A single base separates this from a much larger clone, so it may be a read error. The chain has TRBV7-9 and TRBJ2-7, with D perhaps TRBD1 (5 bases). CDR1 and CDR2 (germline): SEHNR, FQNEAQ (reference sequence). V lost 3 bases and J lost 0, with 15 bases in between. The CDR3 is made up of 16 amino acids. CDR3 sequence reads: CASSLGLGALSYEQYF. CDR3 DNA sequence: TGTGCCAGCAGCTTGGGGCTTGGCGCCCTCTCCTACGAGCAGTACTTC. The full variable domain, rest sourced from reference TRBV7-9 and TRBJ2-7, is DTGVSQNPRHKITKRGQNVTFRCDPISEHNRLYWYRQTLGQGPEFLTYFQNEAQLEKSRLLSDRFSAERPKGSFSTLEIQRTEQGDSAMYLCASSLGLGALSYEQYFGPGTRLTVT.

This clonotype was observed a few times. V is TRBV7-3 and J is TRBJ2-3, with 8 bases fitting TRBD1. V shed 4 bases and J 10 bases; nucleotides not matched to a gene: 10. The germline gives CDR1 SGHTA, CDR2 FQGTGA. This CDR3 contains 14 residues. This CDR3 reads CASSSGTGEGAQYF. In DNA, the CDR3 is TGTGCCAGCAGCTCCGGGACAGGTGAGGGAGCGCAGTATTTT.

This clonotype was seen a few times. The V and J genes are TRBV12-3 or TRBV12-4 and TRBJ2-7; D tentatively reads TRBD1 or TRBD2 (5 bases each). Trimming pared 4 bases from V and 5 bases from J, leaving 15 bases between. The CDR3 is 14 residues long. This chain's CDR3 is CASSWASPGHEQYF. Here the CDR3 DNA reads TGTGCCAGCAGTTGGGCCTCTCCGGGGCACGAGCAGTACTTC.

The rearrangement joins TRBV19 to TRBJ2-2; D not certain. Between the trimmed V and J ends, which lost 4 bases and 3 bases, there was a span of 9 bases. This CDR3 spans 14 amino acids. Germline loops: CDR1 LNHDA, CDR2 SQIVND (reference sequence). Here the CDR3 DNA reads TGTGCCAGTAGTAGGACGTACCACACCGGGGAGCTGTTTTTT. Its protein is CASSRTYHTGELFF.

The V call is TRBV5-1, the J call TRBJ2-7, with D perhaps matching TRBD2 (5 bases). This CDR3 has 14 amino acids. CDR1 and CDR2 from the germline V gene are SGHRS and YFSETQ. With 4 bases removed from V and 2 bases from J, the gap between germline ends came to 13 bases. The CDR3 bases are TGCGCCAGCAGCGAGGGTGGCTTTACCTACGAGCAGTACTTC. Its translation: CASSEGGFTYEQYF.

In its sample, this clonotype was seen a few times. The chain recombines TRBV2 with TRBJ2-7, with D perhaps matching TRBD1 or TRBD2 (5 bases each). The CDR3 length is 14 residues. Germline CDR1 SNHLY, CDR2 FYNNEI. Trimming removed 3 bases at V and 4 bases at J, with 13 bases between. CDR3 protein: CASSDSRDGYEQYF. CDR3 bases: TGTGCCAGCAGTGATTCCCGGGACGGATACGAGCAGTACTTC. Looking up the rest from reference TRBV2 and TRBJ2-7 gives the full variable domain: EPEVTQTPSHQVTQMGQEVILRCVPISNHLYFYWYRQILGQKVEFLVSFYNNEISEKSEIFDDQFSVERPDGSNFTLKIRSTKLEDSAMYFCASSDSRDGYEQYFGPGTRLTVT.

This clonotype was counted between two and nine times. Written as DNA, the CDR3 is TGTGCCAGTAGTAGTACTGGGGGCTCTTATCAGCAGTACTTC. Its protein product is CASSSTGGSYQQYF. The J gene is TRBJ2-7, the V gene TRBV19; tentatively, D is TRBD1 (6 bases). The length of the CDR3 is 14 residues. Germline-derived CDR1 and CDR2 are LNHDA and SQIVND (reference sequence). V lost 4 bases, J lost 8 bases, and 18 bases lay in between. Full variable domain (outside the CDR3, taken from reference TRBV19 and TRBJ2-7): DGGITQSPKYLFRKEGQNVTLSCEQNLNHDAMYWYRQDPGQGLRLIYYSQIVNDFQKGDIAEGYSVSREKKESFPLTVTSAQKNPTAFYLCASSSTGGSYQQYFGPGTRLTVT.

The chain recombines TRBV6-5 with TRBJ1-6; 7 positions agree with TRBD1. This CDR3 region has 13 residues. Germline V gives CDR1 MNHEY, CDR2 SVGAGI. V lost 5 bases and J lost 10; bases outside the gene matches: 5. CDR3 DNA: TGTGCCAGCAGTAGAGCAGGGGGGTCACCCCTCCACTTT. It is translated as CASSRAGGSPLHF.

This clonotype was detected a few times. V usage is TRBV7-9 and J usage is TRBJ1-1; D not certain. The germline gives CDR1 SEHNR, CDR2 FQNEAQ (reference sequence). The CDR3 totals 17 residues. V lost 1 base and J lost 0, with 15 bases in between. The CDR3 sequence is CASSLEERRIMNTEAFF. The CDR3 DNA reads as TGTGCCAGCAGCTTAGAGGAGCGAAGGATCATGAACACTGAAGCTTTCTTT.

This clonotype has a count of ten or more. V is TRBV9 and J is TRBJ1-1; D is undetermined. The CDR3 has 14 residues. In germline, CDR1 is SGDLS, CDR2 YYNGEE. V lost 0 bases, J lost 3 bases, and 9 bases lay in between. This chain's CDR3 is CASSVDGLDTEAFF. The CDR3 DNA is TGTGCCAGCAGCGTAGACGGTCTAGACACTGAAGCTTTCTTT.

V usage is TRBV2 and J usage is TRBJ2-7; possibly TRBD2 for D (6 bases). Trimming left V 0 bases short and J 5 bases short, with 14 bases between. CDR3 length equals 15 residues. CDR1 is SNHLY and CDR2 is FYNNEI in the germline V gene. The CDR3 is CASSEAGRGADEQYF. Here the CDR3 DNA reads TGTGCCAGCAGTGAAGCCGGGAGAGGGGCCGACGAGCAGTACTTC. Together with reference TRBV2 and TRBJ2-7, the CDR3 gives the full variable domain: EPEVTQTPSHQVTQMGQEVILRCVPISNHLYFYWYRQILGQKVEFLVSFYNNEISEKSEIFDDQFSVERPDGSNFTLKIRSTKLEDSAMYFCASSEAGRGADEQYFGPGTRLTVT.

This clonotype turned up a few times. The chain uses TRBV5-4 and TRBJ2-7; 9 nucleotides match TRBD1. This CDR3 is built from 14 residues. Germline V gene lookup returns CDR1 SGHNT and CDR2 YYREEE (reference sequence). Losses at the gene ends were 3 bases for V and 5 bases for J; bases not matched to a gene: 6. CDR3 DNA: TGTGCCAGCAGCTACCGGGACAGGGCCAACGAGCAGTACTTC. This encodes CASSYRDRANEQYF. The full variable domain, its missing parts supplied by reference TRBV5-4 and TRBJ2-7, is ETGVTQSPTHLIKTRGQQVTLRCSSQSGHNTVSWYQQALGQGPQFIFQYYREEENGRGNFPPRFSGLQFPNYSSELNVNALELDDSALYLCASSYRDRANEQYFGPGTRLTVT.

This clonotype was seen a few times. The chain employs TRBV4-3 and TRBJ2-7; 8 bases match TRBD1. J gave up 2 bases and V 1 base, and 4 bases lay outside the gene matches. CDR3 length: 15 amino acids. Germline loops: CDR1 LGHNA, CDR2 YSLEER. The CDR3 sequence is CASSQGGQATYEQYF. In nucleotides, the CDR3 is TGCGCCAGCAGCCAAGGGGGACAGGCGACCTACGAGCAGTACTTC.

The chain employs TRBV7-2 and TRBJ1-2, with a possible D match to TRBD1 (6 bases). The CDR3 has 14 residues. V shed 3 bases and J shed 5 bases, with 13 bases lying between them. The germline gives CDR1 SGHTA, CDR2 FQGNSA. The CDR3 DNA follows: TGTGCCAGCAGCTTGGGGGGGCCCTTGTATGGCTACACCTTC. Translated: CASSLGGPLYGYTF.

This clonotype was found a few times. This rearrangement joins TRBV20-1 to TRBJ1-1; D not resolved. Trimming pared 6 bases from V and 5 bases from J, leaving 19 bases between. The germline CDR1 and CDR2 sequences are DFQATT and SNEGSKA (reference sequence). The CDR3 has 14 residues. This CDR3 reads CSATGLGLGTEAFF. The DNA of the CDR3 is TGCAGTGCCACCGGTTTAGGTCTTGGGACTGAAGCTTTCTTT.

The rearrangement uses TRBV29-1 and TRBJ2-3, with D perhaps matching TRBD2 (6 bases). CDR3 length: 16 residues. Deletions cut 0 bases from V and 1 base from J, with 14 bases between. The V gene's germline CDR1 is SQVTM and CDR2 ANQGSEA. The CDR3 coding sequence is TGCAGCGTTGAAGATCCGGGGGAGAGAGGCACAGATACGCAGTATTTT. Protein sequence: CSVEDPGERGTDTQYF.

The chain is built from TRBV2 and TRBJ2-2; D is possibly TRBD1 or TRBD2 (6 bases each). Germline V gene data show CDR1 as SNHLY and CDR2 as FYNNEI. The CDR3 has 16 residues. The ends were cut back, 6 bases at V and 4 bases at J, with 18 bases in the middle. CDR3: CASSPLGGRGTGELFF. For the CDR3, the DNA is TGTGCCAGCAGCCCACTAGGGGGGCGAGGCACCGGGGAGCTGTTTTTT.

The rearrangement links TRBV7-2 to TRBJ1-2, with 10 bases matching TRBD1. V gave up 3 bases and J gave up 6 bases; unmatched junction bases: 4. The CDR3 has 14 residues. Per the germline V gene, CDR1 is SGHTA and CDR2 is FQGNSA. The CDR3 reads CASSFWTGGDGYTF. CDR3 DNA sequence: TGTGCCAGCAGCTTTTGGACAGGGGGAGATGGCTACACCTTC. Supplemented by reference TRBV7-2 and TRBJ1-2, the full variable domain reads GAGVSQSPSNKVTEKGKDVELRCDPISGHTALYWYRQSLGQGLEFLIYFQGNSAPDKSGLPSDRFSAERTGGSVSTLTIQRTQQEDSAVYLCASSFWTGGDGYTFGSGTRLTVV.

The V call is TRBV10-3, the J call TRBJ2-7, with 9 bases that match TRBD1. This CDR3 contains 13 residues. Germline CDR1 ENHRY, CDR2 SYGVKD. Trimming cost V 6 bases and J 4 bases; bases outside gene matches: 4. The CDR3 spells CAIRWDREYEQYF. Here the CDR3 DNA reads TGTGCCATCAGATGGGACAGGGAATACGAGCAGTACTTC.

This clonotype was observed a few times. The V and J genes are TRBV7-2 and TRBJ1-5, with TRBD1 identical over 8 bases. The V and J ends lost 2 bases and 6 bases, in that order; junction bases with no gene match: 6. This CDR3 region has 15 residues. Per germline, CDR1 SGHTA and CDR2 FQGNSA. The CDR3 sequence is CASSLRTGSPQPQHF. The CDR3 coding sequence is TGTGCCAGCAGCTTAAGGACAGGGAGCCCTCAGCCCCAGCATTTT.

This clonotype was seen only a few times. The V call is TRBV7-9, the J call TRBJ2-5; 8 bases match TRBD2. CDR3 length equals 16 residues. The ends lost 5 bases at V and 5 bases at J; junction bases unmatched: 13. The germline V gene has CDR1 SEHNR and CDR2 FQNEAQ (reference sequence). The chain's CDR3 is CASSPSSAGGYETQYF. As DNA, the CDR3 is TGTGCCAGCAGCCCCTCGAGCGCGGGAGGATATGAGACCCAGTACTTC. The full variable domain, rest sourced from reference TRBV7-9 and TRBJ2-5, is DTGVSQNPRHKITKRGQNVTFRCDPISEHNRLYWYRQTLGQGPEFLTYFQNEAQLEKSRLLSDRFSAERPKGSFSTLEIQRTEQGDSAMYLCASSPSSAGGYETQYFGPGTRLLVL.

This clonotype was recorded only once. This chain uses TRBV10-2 with TRBJ2-2, with 10 nucleotides matching TRBD1. Germline loops: CDR1 WSHSY, CDR2 SAAADI. The CDR3 totals 18 residues. The V gene end was trimmed by 6 bases and the J gene end by 5 bases; junction bases not matched to a gene: 15. The DNA for the CDR3 is TGCGCCAGCAGGACTAGCGTCTCCGGGACAGGGGTGACCGGGGAGCTGTTTTTT. The encoded protein is CASRTSVSGTGVTGELFF.

This rearrangement joins TRBV9 to TRBJ2-2; D not resolved. The CDR3 runs 15 residues. V lost 6 bases to trimming and J lost 4 bases, with 16 bases between them. CDR1 SGDLS and CDR2 YYNGEE come from the germline V gene. CDR3 DNA sequence: TGTGCCAGCACCCCCTATCCGCACAGCACCGGGGAGCTGTTTTTT. It specifies CASTPYPHSTGELFF.

This clonotype was seen at least ten times. The rearrangement joins TRBV11-2 to TRBJ2-7, with D maybe TRBD2 (5 bases). Trimming cost V 5 bases and J 4 bases, with 9 bases left between them. The CDR3 loop spans 12 amino acids. Germline V gene sequence: CDR1 SGHAT, CDR2 FQNNGV. CDR3 in amino acids: CASSPGLYEQYF. CDR3 in DNA: TGTGCCAGCAGCCCTGGACTTTACGAGCAGTACTTC.

The table lists this clonotype with a few counts. The chain carries TRBV2 and TRBJ1-2; D gene unclear. The germline CDR1 and CDR2 sequences are SNHLY and FYNNEI. The germline V and J ends were trimmed by 4 bases and 1 base, with 7 bases remaining between them. CDR3 size: 13 residues. In nucleotides, the CDR3 is TGTGCCAGCAGTGGAACGGATAACTATGGCTACACCTTC. Protein sequence: CASSGTDNYGYTF.

This clonotype was seen more than once but under ten times. The chain is built from TRBV12-3 or TRBV12-4 and TRBJ2-7, with a weak D call TRBD1 (6 bases). The CDR3 is made up of 16 amino acids. Trimming shortened V by 3 bases and J by 5 bases, and 20 bases separated the two germline ends. Written as DNA, the CDR3 is TGTGCCAGCAGTTTGGGGGACATCCCTCGGAACCACGAGCAGTACTTC. Translation: CASSLGDIPRNHEQYF.

The J gene is TRBJ2-5, the V gene TRBV11-3; weak D call: TRBD1 (5 bases). The V gene's germline CDR1 is SGHNT and CDR2 YENEEA. The V end was cut by 3 bases, the J end by 5 bases, with 13 bases between. The CDR3 is made up of 14 amino acids. The CDR3 DNA reads TGTGCCAGCAGCTTCAGGGATGGTAGGGAGACCCAGTACTTC. This sequence encodes CASSFRDGRETQYF.

At least ten counts were recorded for this clonotype. The chain is built from TRBV29-1 and TRBJ2-7; TRBD2 matches 7 bases. Germline V gene sequence: CDR1 SQVTM, CDR2 ANQGSEA. The CDR3 runs to 13 residues. The V segment lost 1 base and the J segment 3 bases; nucleotides outside the gene matches: 3. CDR3 sequence (DNA): TGCAGCGTTGAAGGTAGGACTAGCTACGAGCAGTACTTC. Its protein product is CSVEGRTSYEQYF.

This clonotype showed up just once. This sequence joins TRBV29-1 and TRBJ2-7, with TRBD2 as a possible D gene (6 bases). Germline CDR1 and CDR2: SQVTM and ANQGSEA. Trimming took off 7 bases at V and 7 bases at J, with 17 bases between the two ends. CDR3 length equals 12 residues. The CDR3 loop reads CSARDSSREQYF. CDR3 sequence (DNA): TGCAGCGCCCGGGACTCAAGCAGGGAGCAGTACTTC.

This sequence joins TRBV5-1 and TRBJ2-2; D could derive from TRBD1 or TRBD2 (5 bases each). The CDR3 spans 14 residues. From germline, CDR1 is SGHRS and CDR2 YFSETQ. Trimming removed 5 bases from V and 6 bases from J, with 14 bases in between. The CDR3: CASRGTHNPGELFF. DNA for the CDR3: TGCGCCAGCAGAGGGACGCACAATCCCGGGGAGCTGTTTTTT.

This clonotype was recorded many times. The chain joins TRBV19 to TRBJ1-1; D might be TRBD1 (6 bases). Trimming removed 4 bases at V and 5 bases at J, with 11 bases between. CDR1 is LNHDA, CDR2 SQIVND, per germline (reference sequence). The length of the CDR3 is 13 residues. The CDR3 DNA reads as TGTGCCAGTAGTACCCACAGGGAGACTGAAGCTTTCTTT. Protein: CASSTHRETEAFF.